One sample yielded the 27 T cell receptor beta chains listed below, sequenced in a study of T-cell reconstitution after alpha-beta-depleted transplantation in children. Preparation of the TCRbeta library used unique molecular identifiers. One entry per CDR3 protein, called by TCRdb with MiXCR from the PCR reads. The sample holds approximately 400,000 distinct CDR3 sequences; under 13% are singletons and the top ten take 4.5% to 7%. Sample: PBMCs from the stem cell graft donor, taken from the stem cell graft. The receptors derive from a human donor who donated a stem cell graft to a child with acute myeloid leukemia.

This clonotype was seen ten or more times. J is TRBJ2-7 and V is TRBV20-1, with 7 bases fitting TRBD2. Trimming cost V 5 bases and J 0 bases; bases outside gene matches: 7. Germline CDR1 is DFQATT and CDR2 is SNEGSKA (reference sequence). CDR3 length: 14 amino acids. CDR3 sequence (DNA): TGCAGTGCTGCTGGACTAGTCCCCTCCTACGAGCAGTACTTC. It specifies CSAAGLVPSYEQYF.

Here the CDR3 reads CASSGGMAGNEQFF. The CDR3, as DNA: TGTGCCAGCAGTGGGGGAATGGCAGGGAATGAGCAGTTCTTC. The V and J genes are TRBV2 and TRBJ2-1; D is possibly TRBD1 (5 bases). The CDR3 is 14 amino acids. Trimming took 4 bases from V and 7 from J, leaving 14 bases between them. Germline V gives CDR1 SNHLY, CDR2 FYNNEI.

The V gene is TRBV11-3, the J gene TRBJ2-1, with a possible D match to TRBD1 (6 bases). Germline CDR1 is SGHNT and CDR2 is YENEEA. V dropped 5 bases and J dropped 8 bases, with 13 bases sitting between them. The CDR3 has 13 residues. The CDR3 loop is CASSLTGADEQFF. The CDR3 DNA follows: TGTGCCAGCAGCCTGACAGGTGCCGATGAGCAGTTCTTC.

This clonotype was counted ten times or more. V is TRBV29-1 and J is TRBJ2-1; possible D gene TRBD2, 5 bases. The CDR3 has 12 residues. Looked up from germline, CDR1 is SQVTM and CDR2 is ANQGSEA. V was trimmed by 2 bases and J by 9 bases, leaving 11 bases between them. In DNA, the CDR3 is TGCAGCGTTGAATCGGGGTGGAGTGAGCAGTTCTTC. Encoded protein: CSVESGWSEQFF.

Notes on this clonotype: At one end the junction does not follow the germline gene, possibly because of a read error. The genes are TRBV7-7 and TRBJ2-5, with D tentatively TRBD1 or TRBD2 (5 bases each). The CDR3 covers 16 residues. Germline V CDR1 and CDR2: SSHAT, FNYEAQ (reference sequence). The CDR3 region has the DNA TGTGCTAGCAGCTTAACAGCCGGGACGCACCAAGAGACCCAGTACTTC. The encoded protein is CASSLTAGTHQETQYF.

This clonotype has more than one count but fewer than ten. The chain has TRBV5-6 and TRBJ1-5; possibly TRBD1 for D (6 bases). The V end lost 4 bases, the J end lost 6 bases, and 20 bases lay between the germline ends. In germline, CDR1 is SGHDT, CDR2 YYEEEE. This CDR3 is 16 amino acids long. CDR3 sequence (DNA): TGTGCCAGCAGCACCCTTGGGGGGCGAGGGCTTCAGCCCCAGCATTTT. As protein: CASSTLGGRGLQPQHF.

Ten or more counts support this clonotype. V and J are TRBV11-2 and TRBJ2-3, with D perhaps TRBD1 (6 bases). Germline loops: CDR1 SGHAT, CDR2 FQNNGV. The V gene lost 5 bases and the J gene lost 6 bases, with 15 bases spanning the gap. This CDR3 spans 14 amino acids. CDR3 nucleotide sequence: TGTGCCAGCAGCCATAGACAGGCTCGCGATACGCAGTATTTT. It specifies CASSHRQARDTQYF.

This chain links TRBV6-1 with TRBJ2-7, with a tentative D call TRBD2 (7 bases). Trimming stripped 6 bases from V and 7 bases from J, with 19 bases between. This CDR3 is 14 amino acids long. CDR1 and CDR2 (germline): MNHNS, SASEGT. CDR3 bases: TGTGCCAGCAGCCCGCGGGCGGGGGCGGGTGAGCAGTACGTC. It is translated as CASSPRAGAGEQYV.

This clonotype turned up a few times. J is TRBJ1-1 and V is TRBV18, with 9 bases matching TRBD1. Germline-derived CDR1 and CDR2 are KGHSH and LQKENI. With V trimmed by 5 bases and J by 8 bases, 6 bases remained unmatched. CDR3 size: 13 residues. CDR3 in DNA: TGTGCCAGCTCAGTACAGGGGGCCCAGGAAGCTTTCTTT. Its protein is CASSVQGAQEAFF.

The chain is built from TRBV7-9 and TRBJ2-3; maybe TRBD2 (6 bases). The germline gives CDR1 SEHNR, CDR2 FQNEAQ (reference sequence). Deletions cut 5 bases from V and 2 bases from J, with 20 bases between. This CDR3 is 17 amino acids long. CDR3 coding DNA: TGTGCCAGCAGCCGGGGAGTGGGAGGACCTAACACAGATACGCAGTATTTT. Its protein is CASSRGVGGPNTDTQYF.

CDR3 in amino acids: CASSSGRISGTQYF. The CDR3 DNA is TGCGCCAGCAGCTCGGGTCGTATCTCCGGGACCCAGTACTTC. The V and J genes are TRBV5-1 and TRBJ2-5; D unclear. The germline V gene encodes CDR1 SGHRS and CDR2 YFSETQ. The CDR3 totals 14 residues. V was shortened by 3 bases and J by 7 bases, with 16 bases between the two germline ends.

This clonotype was picked up many times. The rearrangement joins TRBV20-1 to TRBJ2-7; a possible D gene is TRBD1 (6 bases). Trimming cost V 6 bases and J 1 base, with 16 bases left between them. Germline V lookup: CDR1 DFQATT, CDR2 SNEGSKA (reference sequence). CDR3 length: 14 amino acids. CDR3 sequence reads: CSAVNRDISYEQYV. In DNA form, the CDR3 reads TGCAGTGCCGTAAACAGGGACATATCCTACGAGCAGTACGTC.

The gene calls are TRBV20-1 and TRBJ2-5; 12 bases match TRBD2. CDR1 is DFQATT and CDR2 is SNEGSKA in the germline V gene (reference sequence). This CDR3 region has 14 residues. The V gene end was trimmed by 6 bases and the J gene end by 2 bases; junction bases not matched to a gene: 4. CDR3 protein: CSAAGTSGQETQYF. CDR3 nucleotides: TGCAGTGCAGCCGGGACTAGCGGGCAAGAGACCCAGTACTTC.

The CDR3 DNA sequence: TGCAGTGCTAGAGAGTACCGACAGGACCAAGAGACCCAGTACTTC. Protein: CSAREYRQDQETQYF. V is TRBV20-1 and J is TRBJ2-5, with D possibly being TRBD1 (6 bases). The germline V and J ends were trimmed by 0 bases and 0 bases, with 11 bases remaining between them. The germline V gene encodes CDR1 DFQATT and CDR2 SNEGSKA (reference sequence). The CDR3 spans 15 residues.

This clonotype was counted ten times or more. V and J are TRBV2 and TRBJ1-5; D is possibly TRBD1 (5 bases). Germline V gene data show CDR1 as SNHLY and CDR2 as FYNNEI. The CDR3 spans 11 residues. V dropped 3 bases and J dropped 9 bases, with 6 bases sitting between them. CDR3 in DNA: TGTGCCAGCAGTGAGGGGGGGCCCCAGCATTTT. Translation: CASSEGGPQHF.

There are a few counts of this clonotype. The chain employs TRBV5-1 and TRBJ2-3; 7 nucleotides match TRBD1. CDR1 is SGHRS and CDR2 is YFSETQ in the germline V gene. The CDR3 runs to 14 residues. After removal of 4 bases from V and 6 bases from J, the junction contained 8 bases not matched to a gene. The CDR3 reads CASSNRQGWDTQYF. The CDR3 DNA sequence: TGCGCCAGCAGCAACAGACAGGGATGGGATACGCAGTATTTT.

V and J are TRBV5-1 and TRBJ2-1; TRBD2 matches 9 bases. The CDR3 runs to 16 residues. Trimming removed 2 bases from V and 8 bases from J; junction bases left unmatched: 11. Looked up from germline, CDR1 is SGHRS and CDR2 is YFSETQ. The CDR3 bases are TGCGCCAGCAGCTTCTATACTAGCGGGCCCTTGGATGAGCAGTTCTTC. This translates into CASSFYTSGPLDEQFF.

This clonotype was seen repeatedly, ten times or more. The chain is built from TRBV7-2 and TRBJ2-5, with 12 bases lining up with TRBD2. The V segment lost 5 bases and the J segment 5 bases; nucleotides outside the gene matches: 6. Germline V gives CDR1 SGHTA, CDR2 FQGNSA. This CDR3 is built from 15 residues. CDR3 bases: TGTGCCAGCAGCACCTCTAGCGGGAGGGCGGAGACCCAGTACTTC. Translated, it gives CASSTSSGRAETQYF. Complete variable domain (other parts from reference TRBV7-2 and TRBJ2-5): GAGVSQSPSNKVTEKGKDVELRCDPISGHTALYWYRQSLGQGLEFLIYFQGNSAPDKSGLPSDRFSAERTGGSVSTLTIQRTQQEDSAVYLCASSTSSGRAETQYFGPGTRLLVL.

The rearrangement uses TRBV7-8 and TRBJ2-5, with D maybe TRBD2 (6 bases). The CDR3 contains 17 residues. CDR1 SGHVS and CDR2 FQNEAQ come from the germline V gene. V was clipped by 0 bases and J by 5 bases, with 19 bases between them. CDR3 region: CASSLAGGGRGGETQYF. DNA of the CDR3: TGTGCCAGCAGCTTAGCGGGAGGCGGGCGGGGCGGCGAGACCCAGTACTTC.

This clonotype was seen at least ten times. The rearrangement joins TRBV12-3 or TRBV12-4 to TRBJ1-6; D may be TRBD1 (6 bases). V lost 6 bases, J lost 9 bases, and 15 bases lay in between. This CDR3 has 14 residues. CDR3 sequence: CASRDQGSGSPLHF. The CDR3, as DNA: TGTGCCAGCAGAGACCAGGGGAGTGGTTCACCCCTCCACTTT.

This chain uses TRBV20-1 with TRBJ2-7; 8 nucleotides match TRBD1. Germline CDR1 DFQATT, CDR2 SNEGSKA (reference sequence). This CDR3 comprises 12 residues. The ends lost 5 bases at V and 10 bases at J; junction bases unmatched: 10. In nucleotides, the CDR3 is TGCAGTGCTCATACCTCCACAGGGGGACAGTACTTC. It encodes CSAHTSTGGQYF.

V is TRBV20-1 and J is TRBJ1-3; possible D gene TRBD1, 6 bases. Looked up from germline, CDR1 is DFQATT and CDR2 is SNEGSKA (reference sequence). This CDR3 has 16 amino acids. The CDR3 here is CSAKGGGETSGNTIYF. CDR3 in DNA: TGCAGCGCCAAAGGGGGGGGCGAAACTTCTGGAAACACCATATATTTT.

The rearrangement links TRBV7-3 to TRBJ2-1; 11 nucleotides align to TRBD2. The CDR3 is 15 amino acids. CDR1 SGHTA and CDR2 FQGTGA come from the germline V gene. After removal of 3 bases from V and 3 bases from J, the junction contained 1 base not matched to a gene. CDR3 DNA sequence: TGTGCCAGCAGCTTTACTAGCGGGAGCTACAATGAGCAGTTCTTC. Translation gives CASSFTSGSYNEQFF.

This clonotype qualifies as medium-sized. V gene TRBV5-1 combines with J gene TRBJ2-3; D is possibly TRBD2 (6 bases). V lost 4 bases and J lost 2, with 11 bases in between. There are 14 residues in the CDR3. CDR1 is SGHRS, CDR2 YFSETQ, per germline. The CDR3 DNA is TGCGCCAGCAGCCAGACTAGACTCACAGATACGCAGTATTTT. Its protein product is CASSQTRLTDTQYF.

The chain joins TRBV13 to TRBJ2-2; no definite D call. With 5 bases removed from V and 0 bases from J, the gap between germline ends came to 7 bases. The CDR3 has 14 amino acids. Germline CDR1 is PRHDT and CDR2 is FYEKMQ (reference sequence). The DNA for the CDR3 is TGTGCCAGCAGCCGCACTCCGAACACCGGGGAGCTGTTTTTT. Residues: CASSRTPNTGELFF.

This clonotype was detected only a few times. The J gene is TRBJ1-1, the V gene TRBV5-1; maybe TRBD1 (6 bases). V was shortened by 4 bases and J by 3 bases, with 13 bases between the two germline ends. Germline V gene lookup returns CDR1 SGHRS and CDR2 YFSETQ. CDR3 length equals 14 residues. CDR3 loop: CASSPGARDTEAFF. DNA for the CDR3: TGCGCCAGCAGCCCGGGGGCTAGGGACACTGAAGCTTTCTTT. Combining the CDR3 with reference TRBV5-1 and TRBJ1-1 gives the whole variable domain KAGVTQTPRYLIKTRGQQVTLSCSPISGHRSVSWYQQTPGQGLQFLFEYFSETQRNKGNFPGRFSGRQFSNSRSEMNVSTLELGDSALYLCASSPGARDTEAFFGQGTRLTVV.

The V gene is TRBV7-2, the J gene TRBJ2-3; no reliable D call. There are 13 residues in the CDR3. Germline CDR1 reads SGHTA; CDR2 reads FQGNSA. Deletions cut 3 bases from V and 0 bases from J, with 4 bases between. CDR3 nucleotides: TGTGCCAGCAGCTTTTACAGCACAGATACGCAGTATTTT. This codes for CASSFYSTDTQYF.